A selection of T cell receptor beta chains follows, all from one sample in a study of regulatory T cells in long-lasting Graves disease. MiXCR, applied by TCRdb to the multiplex PCR reads, yields one record per CDR3 protein. Of approximately 230,000 distinct CDR3 sequences listed, around 20% are singletons. The sequences come from peripheral blood mononuclear cells (PBMCs), collected at new diagnosis, from a patient treated with antithyroid drugs. All receptors come from a female donor with Graves disease. CDR3s include the opening cysteine and the closing phenylalanine or tryptophan. The order of the fields is CDR3 protein, CDR3 DNA, V gene, clone size, J gene, D gene. A D gene is named only where the DNA matches it firmly. Some rows mark clone size as missing; the rest say once, few, many or name a class of expanded clone.

CDR3: CASSFGQGDEQYF; DNA: TGTGCCAGCAGCTTCGGACAGGGGGACGAGCAGTACTTC; V: TRBV7-9; size: many; J: TRBJ2-7; D: TRBD1
CDR3: CSARFRAPEQYF; DNA: TGCAGTGCTAGGTTTAGAGCTCCCGAGCAGTACTTC; V: TRBV20-1; size: many; J: TRBJ2-7; D: .
CDR3: CASSVHLGTINEQFF; DNA: TGTGCCAGCAGCGTCCATCTAGGGACTATCAATGAGCAGTTCTTC; V: TRBV9; size: many; J: TRBJ2-1; D: TRBD2
CDR3: CASSLAGGPRGNEQFF; DNA: TGTGCCAGCAGTTTAGCGGGAGGGCCTCGTGGGAATGAGCAGTTCTTC; V: TRBV28; size: many; J: TRBJ2-1; D: TRBD2
CDR3: CASSLKWGRDTQYF; DNA: TGTGCCAGCAGCTTAAAATGGGGTAGAGATACGCAGTATTTT; V: TRBV11-3; size: many; J: TRBJ2-3; D: .
CDR3: CASSEIAGVLGEQFF; DNA: TGTGCCAGTAGTGAAATAGCGGGAGTGCTCGGTGAGCAGTTCTTC; V: TRBV19; size: many; J: TRBJ2-1; D: TRBD2
CDR3: CAWQGQGYEQYF; DNA: TGTGCCTGGCAAGGACAGGGCTACGAGCAGTACTTC; V: TRBV30; size: many; J: TRBJ2-7; D: TRBD1
CDR3: CASSLVSGSSYNEQFF; DNA: TGTGCCAGCAGTTTGGTTTCGGGGAGCTCCTACAATGAGCAGTTCTTC; V: TRBV28; size: many; J: TRBJ2-1; D: .
CDR3: CASSFPGTAEQFF; DNA: TGTGCCAGCAGTTTCCCAGGGACGGCTGAGCAGTTCTTC; V: TRBV6-5; size: many; J: TRBJ2-1; D: .
CDR3: CASQSPPDRGHEQYF; DNA: TGTGCCAGCCAATCGCCCCCGGACAGGGGGCACGAGCAGTACTTC; V: TRBV28; size: many; J: TRBJ2-7; D: TRBD1
CDR3: CASSLDGTGGAVLSGYTF; DNA: TGTGCCAGCAGCTTAGACGGGACAGGGGGCGCGGTGTTGAGTGGCTACACCTTC; V: TRBV11-2; size: many; J: TRBJ1-2; D: TRBD1
CDR3: CASSLTGITEAFF; DNA: TGTGCCAGCAGCTTGACGGGGATCACTGAAGCTTTCTTT; V: TRBV5-6; size: .; J: TRBJ1-1; D: .
CDR3: CASSLTREQFF; DNA: TGTGCCAGCAGTTTAACCAGGGAGCAGTTCTTC; V: TRBV10-3; size: once; J: TRBJ2-1; D: .
CDR3: CASSPGTNNEQFF; DNA: TGTGCCAGCTCACCCGGGACTAACAATGAGCAGTTCTTC; V: TRBV18; size: many; J: TRBJ2-1; D: TRBD2
CDR3: CSASVSGSADTQYF; DNA: TGCAGTGCTTCAGTGAGCGGGAGCGCAGATACGCAGTATTTT; V: TRBV20-1; size: many; J: TRBJ2-3; D: TRBD2
CDR3: CASSLDPRAGGIGEQFF; DNA: TGTGCCAGCAGCTTGGACCCGAGGGCGGGAGGGATAGGTGAGCAGTTCTTC; V: TRBV5-5; size: many; J: TRBJ2-1; D: TRBD2
CDR3: CASSFSGGMDTEAFF; DNA: TGTGCCAGCAGTTTTTCAGGGGGCATGGACACTGAAGCTTTCTTT; V: TRBV28; size: few; J: TRBJ1-1; D: TRBD1
CDR3: CASSLVIAGFDEQFF; DNA: TGTGCCAGCAGCTTAGTAATAGCGGGATTCGATGAGCAGTTCTTC; V: TRBV5-4; size: many; J: TRBJ2-1; D: TRBD2
CDR3: CASSLRGTSARSSYNEQFF; DNA: TGTGCCAGCAGCTTAAGAGGGACTAGCGCCCGTTCTTCCTACAATGAGCAGTTCTTC; V: TRBV7-9; size: few; J: TRBJ2-1; D: TRBD2
CDR3: CPSSRQGNTEAFF; DNA: TGTCCCAGCAGCCGTCAGGGGAACACTGAAGCTTTCTTT; V: TRBV7-2; size: .; J: TRBJ1-1; D: .
CDR3: CASSPRTVEKLFF; DNA: TGTGCCAGCAGTCCCCGGACAGTCGAAAAACTGTTTTTT; V: TRBV12-3/TRBV12-4; size: many; J: TRBJ1-4; D: .
CDR3: CAWSSDSYEQYF; DNA: TGTGCCTGGAGCTCAGATTCCTACGAGCAGTACTTC; V: TRBV30; size: .; J: TRBJ2-7; D: .
CDR3: CASSPRQASYEQYF; DNA: TGTGCCAGCAGCCCCCGACAGGCTTCATACGAGCAGTACTTC; V: TRBV9; size: many; J: TRBJ2-7; D: .
CDR3: CASSLLGASSIGEQFF; DNA: TGTGCCAGCAGCTTACTAGGGGCTAGTAGCATCGGTGAGCAGTTCTTC; V: TRBV11-2; size: many; J: TRBJ2-1; D: .
CDR3: CSARAGPENSPLHF; DNA: TGCAGTGCTAGAGCGGGACCCGAGAATTCACCCCTCCACTTT; V: TRBV20-1; size: many; J: TRBJ1-6; D: .
CDR3: CASTELGGTGFSPQHF; DNA: TGTGCCAGCACAGAGTTAGGAGGGACAGGGTTTTCGCCCCAGCATTTT; V: TRBV6-4; size: many; J: TRBJ1-5; D: TRBD1
CDR3: CASNRQGAPYEQYF; DNA: TGTGCCAGCAATCGACAGGGGGCCCCCTACGAGCAGTACTTC; V: TRBV12-3/TRBV12-4; size: many; J: TRBJ2-7; D: TRBD1
CDR3: CASSPGTIPVVDTQYF; DNA: TGCGCCAGCAGCCCTGGGACTATTCCAGTGGTAGATACGCAGTATTTT; V: TRBV4-1; size: many; J: TRBJ2-3; D: TRBD2
CDR3: CASSLEGFLKNIQYF; DNA: TGTGCCAGCAGCTTGGAAGGGTTCCTCAAAAACATTCAGTACTTC; V: TRBV7-2; size: many; J: TRBJ2-4; D: .
CDR3: CASSENTLSNQPQHF; DNA: TGTGCCAGCAGTGAAAACACCCTGTCAAATCAGCCCCAGCATTTT; V: TRBV2; size: many; J: TRBJ1-5; D: .
CDR3: CASSVRDWSNPGELFF; DNA: TGTGCCAGCAGTGTCCGGGACTGGTCTAACCCCGGGGAGCTGTTTTTT; V: TRBV6-1; size: many; J: TRBJ2-2; D: .
CDR3: CASSAGHNEQFF; DNA: TGTGCCAGCAGCGCTGGACACAATGAGCAGTTCTTC; V: TRBV11-3; size: .; J: TRBJ2-1; D: .
CDR3: CASSFQGPTDTQYF; DNA: TGTGCCAGCAGCTTCCAGGGGCCCACAGATACGCAGTATTTT; V: TRBV7-2; size: few; J: TRBJ2-3; D: .
CDR3: CSVEPRDNNYGYTF; DNA: TGCAGCGTTGAGCCCCGGGACAATAACTATGGCTACACCTTC; V: TRBV29-1; size: many; J: TRBJ1-2; D: .
CDR3: CASSVEGTSGRYETQYF; DNA: TGTGCCAGCAGCGTAGAGGGGACTAGCGGGAGGTATGAGACCCAGTACTTC; V: TRBV9; size: once; J: TRBJ2-5; D: TRBD2
CDR3: CATSDSGTEVYGYTF; DNA: TGTGCCACCAGTGACTCCGGGACAGAAGTGTATGGCTACACCTTC; V: TRBV24-1; size: many; J: TRBJ1-2; D: TRBD1
CDR3: CASSTGDIGEKLFF; DNA: TGTGCCAGCAGCACAGGGGACATCGGTGAAAAACTGTTTTTT; V: TRBV7-9; size: many; J: TRBJ1-4; D: TRBD1
CDR3: CASSPRRGDQETQYF; DNA: TGTGCCAGCAGCCCACGTCGGGGGGACCAAGAGACCCAGTACTTC; V: TRBV9; size: few; J: TRBJ2-5; D: TRBD2
CDR3: CASIQQQGNNSPLHF; DNA: TGTGCCAGCATTCAGCAACAGGGAAATAATTCACCCCTCCACTTT; V: TRBV2; size: many; J: TRBJ1-6; D: .
CDR3: CASSYSRGGTEAFF; DNA: TGTGCCAGCAGTTACTCCAGGGGTGGCACTGAAGCTTTCTTT; V: TRBV6-2/TRBV6-3; size: many; J: TRBJ1-1; D: .
CDR3: CASSIQPGQWHEQYF; DNA: TGTGCCAGCAGCATCCAACCGGGACAGTGGCACGAGCAGTACTTC; V: TRBV7-2; size: many; J: TRBJ2-7; D: TRBD1
CDR3: CASTLPPNQPQHF; DNA: TGTGCCAGCACACTCCCCCCCAATCAGCCCCAGCATTTT; V: TRBV28; size: once; J: TRBJ1-5; D: .
CDR3: CASSLVLAGGYEQFF; DNA: TGCGCCAGCAGCTTGGTTCTAGCGGGAGGTTATGAGCAGTTCTTC; V: TRBV5-1; size: many; J: TRBJ2-1; D: TRBD2
CDR3: CAGSLLADEQFF; DNA: TGTGCCGGCAGTTTGCTAGCGGACGAGCAGTTCTTC; V: TRBV3-1; size: many; J: TRBJ2-1; D: TRBD2
CDR3: CASSLGSSGRAGEQYF; DNA: TGTGCCAGCAGCTTAGGGTCTAGCGGGAGGGCCGGGGAGCAGTACTTC; V: TRBV11-2; size: many; J: TRBJ2-7; D: TRBD2
CDR3: CASSVGLGHTDTQYF; DNA: TGTGCCAGCAGCGTGGGACTGGGGCACACAGATACGCAGTATTTT; V: TRBV7-9; size: .; J: TRBJ2-3; D: .
CDR3: CASSLGTIANSPLHF; DNA: TGTGCCAGCAGCTTAGGGACAATCGCTAATTCACCCCTCCACTTT; V: TRBV7-2; size: .; J: TRBJ1-6; D: .
CDR3: CAWSSDPHRNGYTF; DNA: TGTGCCTGGAGTTCGGACCCCCATCGGAATGGCTACACCTTC; V: TRBV7-9; size: .; J: TRBJ1-2; D: .
CDR3: CASSVVSGVESNEQFF; DNA: TGTGCCAGCAGCGTAGTCTCGGGAGTCGAGTCCAATGAGCAGTTCTTC; V: TRBV9; size: .; J: TRBJ2-1; D: .
CDR3: CATSRGRYTDTQYF; DNA: TGTGCCACCAGCAGAGGTCGGTACACAGATACGCAGTATTTT; V: TRBV15; size: .; J: TRBJ2-3; D: .
CDR3: CASSEARPGRTYEQYF; DNA: TGTGCCAGCAGTGAAGCGCGTCCGGGTAGGACCTACGAGCAGTACTTC; V: TRBV2; size: many; J: TRBJ2-7; D: .
CDR3: CASSQETAGLSTDTQYF; DNA: TGTGCCAGCAGCCAAGAGACCGCCGGACTGAGCACAGATACGCAGTATTTT; V: TRBV14; size: .; J: TRBJ2-3; D: .